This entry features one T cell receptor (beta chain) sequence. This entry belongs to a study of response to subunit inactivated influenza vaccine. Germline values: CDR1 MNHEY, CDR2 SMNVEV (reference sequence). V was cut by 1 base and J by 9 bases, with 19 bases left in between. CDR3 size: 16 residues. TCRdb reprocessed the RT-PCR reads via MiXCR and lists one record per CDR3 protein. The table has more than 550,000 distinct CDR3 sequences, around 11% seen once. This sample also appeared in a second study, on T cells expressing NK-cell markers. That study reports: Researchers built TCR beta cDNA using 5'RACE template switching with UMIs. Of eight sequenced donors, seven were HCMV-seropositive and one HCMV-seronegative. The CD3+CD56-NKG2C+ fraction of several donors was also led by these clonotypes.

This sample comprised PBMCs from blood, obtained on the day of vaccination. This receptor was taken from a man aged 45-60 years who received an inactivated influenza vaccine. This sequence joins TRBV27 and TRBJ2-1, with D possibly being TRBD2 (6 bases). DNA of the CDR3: TGTGCCAGCAGTTTATTCGGAGGGCCATTAACGACTGAGCAGTTCTTC. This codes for CASSLFGGPLTTEQFF.